This T cell receptor (beta chain) appears in the sequencing data of a study of cytomegalovirus exposure and HLA in healthy donors. Study information: Drawn from HLA-typed donors, 65 million to 100 million unique TCRs were held in an early data release.

Broader study findings: It was shown in a later analysis that HLA-associated TCR beta chains were more clonally expanded than other, equally common chains.

PCR amplification relied on 60 Vbeta primers (plus 13 Jbeta primers). Measured with immunoSEQ multiplex PCR; TCRdb has only the in-frame clones, and not every one. The sample lists 100,000 to 150,000 clones, approximately 78% occurring once. The germline V gene encodes CDR1 SGHTA and CDR2 FQGNSA. This CDR3 has 15 amino acids. V lost 5 bases, J lost 2 bases, and 14 bases lay in between. Concerning this clone itself: What it binds is not known.

The chain combines TRBV7-2 with TRBJ2-3; tentatively, D is TRBD1 (5 bases). This TCR was sampled from a young man in good health and CMV-seropositive. The sequenced sample consisted of PBMCs. CDR3 in amino acids: CASSPGQRLTDTQYF. In nucleotides, the CDR3 is TGTGCCAGCAGCCCAGGACAAAGGCTCACAGATACGCAGTATTTT.